This T cell receptor beta chain was observed in a study of T cell responses to AZD1222 COVID-19 vaccine (dated by TCRdb to the early 2020s). In terms of the full investigation: Because spike-specific TCR depth and breadth did not differ between the two schedules, AZD1222 recipients who got a second dose at roughly 4 weeks were pooled with those who got a second dose at roughly 12 weeks. TCR sequencing covered roughly 230 trial participants: 207 given two doses of AZD1222 and 26 given two doses of MenACWY control vaccine. Trial participants were enrolled into age subgroups of 18-55, 56-69 and 70-plus years, which contained around 150, 28 and 57 TCR-sequenced participants, respectively.

Comments on this clone: There is no known antigen for this receptor. Base qualities are not recorded, but no much larger clone differs from it by a single base.

The CDR3 regions of human TCRbeta chains were analyzed by immunosequencing. Per the authors' processing: Repertoire TCRs were matched against a reference library of SARS-CoV-2-specific TCRs generated with the MIRA antigen-specificity platform. Breadth was defined as the fraction of unique TCRs that were SARS-CoV-2-associated. Depth was defined as the fraction of total T cells that were SARS-CoV-2-associated. Each spike-specific TCR was assigned to its reactive spike region and to a CD4 or CD8 class using the MIRA data. Log10-transformed breadth and depth values were compared by one-way ANOVA with Sidak's multiple comparisons tests. Sourced from immuneACCESS, this table was stored by TCRdb with only in-frame sequences that have V and J called. A share of the clones is absent; for the studies checked, an unresolved V gene accounts for under half, and the remainder has no known explanation. V and J calls and clone size are copied from that table; D and trimming were computed from the DNA. Here the sample has 150,000 or so clones; approximately 90% occur a single time. 1.5% of the sample is taken by the ten largest.

V and J are trimmed by 8 bases and 10 bases, and the gene matches miss 5 bases of the junction. According to the germline V gene, CDR1 reads ENHRY and CDR2 reads SYGVKD. The CDR3 covers 12 residues, taking in both the cysteine and the phenylalanine. The retained sequence is limited to the CDR3, 36 bases, with the frame set at the first base. The sample's time point label is to be understood as: baseline before first vaccination. The vaccinee samples were drawn from two UK trials, COV001 and COV002, one of which was a single-blind randomized controlled phase 2/3 trial testing AZD1222 (ChAdOx1 nCoV-19) in healthy adults. For TCRbeta chain sequencing, PBMC samples were collected from trial participants at day 0 and at day 28 after the second dose. What the study reported, not specific to this receptor: Nearly half of unique spike-specific TCRs reportedly recognized epitopes outside regions mutated in the B.1.351 and B.1.1.7 variants. The 56-69-year group was small, and its depth increase did not reach significance, likely because of low power. Only five to seven AZD1222 recipients were SARS-CoV-2 seropositive at baseline, limiting conclusions about previously exposed vaccinees. Participants were mostly white British, with more females than males. The authors suggested clonal diversity may have been underestimated. Vaccine-associated CD4 TCRs spanned the whole spike protein, with dominant responses in regions 160-218 and 743-854. Spike-specific TCR breadth and depth rose significantly after two AZD1222 doses compared with day 0 and with MenACWY recipients. Because no day 14 peak-response samples were available, the repertoires could be characterized only after the peak T cell response.

The chain is encoded by TRBV10-3 joined to TRBJ1-6; 7 central bases correspond to TRBD1. This TCR came from an adult in good health. This specimen was peripheral blood, taken on day 0 of AZD1222 vaccination. The DNA sequence is as follows: TGTGCCATCGGTAGGGGGCAATCACCCCTCCACTTT. This sequence encodes CAIGRGQSPLHF.